A single sample is the source of the 23 T cell receptor beta chains below, sequenced in a study of early T cells in non-severe SARS-CoV-2 infection. One entry per CDR3 protein results from TCRdb running MiXCR on the 5' RACE reads. The sample shows about 87,000 distinct CDR3 sequences, 12% to 15% of them seen only once. Sample: whole blood. These receptors all stem from an adult who was a healthcare worker with PCR-confirmed SARS-CoV-2 infection or an uninfected control (not recorded which).

The chain employs TRBV9 and TRBJ1-1; perhaps TRBD1 as D (5 bases). The CDR3 covers 14 residues. Germline V gene lookup returns CDR1 SGDLS and CDR2 YYNGEE. Trimming removed 0 bases from V and 5 bases from J, with 11 bases in between. CDR3 DNA: TGTGCCAGCAGCGTAGTTGTTGGGGCTACTGAAGCTTTCTTT. This sequence encodes CASSVVVGATEAFF.

This clonotype was found many times. V usage is TRBV28 and J usage is TRBJ1-1; possible D gene TRBD1, 6 bases. Trimming removed 3 bases at V and 5 bases at J, with 10 bases between. Germline lookup yields CDR1 MDHEN and CDR2 SYDVKM. This CDR3 contains 13 residues. CDR3 nucleotide sequence: TGTGCCAGCAGTTTTCGGAGGGGGACTGAAGCTTTCTTT. Translated, it gives CASSFRRGTEAFF.

This clonotype occurred many times. The chain joins TRBV9 to TRBJ2-2; D may be TRBD1 (5 bases). Germline V CDR1 and CDR2: SGDLS, YYNGEE. V was trimmed by 0 bases and J by 0 bases, leaving 15 bases between them. The CDR3 sequence is 18 residues long. For the CDR3, the DNA is TGTGCCAGCAGCGTAGGCCGGACATCTCGACCGAACACCGGGGAGCTGTTTTTT. Its translation: CASSVGRTSRPNTGELFF.

The chain recombines TRBV6-1 with TRBJ1-6; TRBD1 is a possible D gene (5 bases). This CDR3 contains 13 residues. V lost 4 bases, J lost 14 bases, and 15 bases lay in between. CDR1 and CDR2 (germline): MNHNS, SASEGT. CDR3 sequence (DNA): TGTGCCAGCAGTGCTGGGGACCTCGTTGCCCTCCACTTT. It specifies CASSAGDLVALHF.

This chain links TRBV6-4 with TRBJ2-7; possible D gene TRBD1, 5 bases. Germline V gene sequence: CDR1 MRHNA, CDR2 SNTAGT. The CDR3 has 12 residues. The V end was cut by 3 bases, the J end by 6 bases, with 9 bases between. The CDR3 nucleotides are TGTGCCAGCAGTGATTTAAGGGGCGAGCAGTACTTC. Residues: CASSDLRGEQYF.

The sample holds many counts of this clonotype. V is TRBV5-1 and J is TRBJ2-7, with a weak D call TRBD2 (5 bases). Germline V gene lookup returns CDR1 SGHRS and CDR2 YFSETQ. The CDR3 consists of 17 residues. V was clipped by 4 bases and J by 7 bases, with 27 bases between them. The CDR3 bases are TGCGCCAGCAGCGGACCAAAGTGGACTCTTACCCTGGGGGAGCAGTACTTC. Its translation: CASSGPKWTLTLGEQYF. Full variable domain (remainder filled in from reference TRBV5-1 and TRBJ2-7): KAGVTQTPRYLIKTRGQQVTLSCSPISGHRSVSWYQQTPGQGLQFLFEYFSETQRNKGNFPGRFSGRQFSNSRSEMNVSTLELGDSALYLCASSGPKWTLTLGEQYFGPGTRLTVT.

This chain joins TRBV16 and TRBJ2-1; D remains ambiguous. The germline V gene encodes CDR1 KGHSY and CDR2 FQNENV. V was pared by 3 bases and J by 7 bases, with 19 bases between. The CDR3 runs 16 residues. The DNA of the CDR3 is TGTGCCAGCAGCCAGTCTTCGGGCCTGGCGGAGAATGAGCAGTTCTTC. Its protein is CASSQSSGLAENEQFF.

This clonotype was counted between two and nine times. Here the CDR3 DNA reads TGTGCCAGCAGTTTAGACAGCCTTTCTGGAAACACCATATATTTT. Protein product: CASSLDSLSGNTIYF. V gene TRBV12-3 or TRBV12-4 combines with J gene TRBJ1-3; D ambiguous. Trimming took off 1 base at V and 1 base at J, with 8 bases between the two ends. The CDR3 has 15 amino acids.

This clonotype was detected many times. This chain joins TRBV6-4 and TRBJ1-1; D gene ambiguous. Germline V gene data show CDR1 as MRHNA and CDR2 as SNTAGT. The CDR3 extends over 14 amino acids. V was cut by 4 bases and J by 5 bases, with 14 bases left in between. CDR3 coding DNA: TGTGCCAGCAGTGCCCTGCGAGGTGGAACTGAAGCTTTCTTT. It translates to CASSALRGGTEAFF.

This clonotype came up a few times. The chain couples TRBV7-9 to TRBJ2-7; D unresolved. This CDR3 contains 14 residues. V lost 5 bases to trimming and J lost 3 bases, with 14 bases between them. Germline V gives CDR1 SEHNR, CDR2 FQNEAQ (reference sequence). The CDR3 region has the DNA TGTGCCAGCAGCCCCGGTGGGGTGAACTACGAGCAGTACTTC. The encoded protein is CASSPGGVNYEQYF.

The J gene is TRBJ2-1, the V gene TRBV20-1; TRBD1 might be the D (7 bases). Trimming shortened V by 6 bases and J by 3 bases, and 18 bases separated the two germline ends. CDR1 and CDR2 (germline): DFQATT, SNEGSKA (reference sequence). This CDR3 is 15 amino acids long. The DNA for the CDR3 is TGCAGTGCCCCGCTGGCGGGACAGAGCTACAATGAGCAGTTCTTC. Translating gives CSAPLAGQSYNEQFF.

The CDR3 DNA reads as TGCGCCAGCAGCAGGACAGGTTCCGCCGAAAAACTGTTTTTT. It is translated as CASSRTGSAEKLFF. The V and J genes are TRBV5-1 and TRBJ1-4; the match to TRBD1 covers 7 bases. With V trimmed by 4 bases and J by 8 bases, 8 bases remained unmatched. The CDR3 has 14 residues. Germline CDR1 is SGHRS and CDR2 is YFSETQ.

This clonotype was found a few times. J is TRBJ2-3 and V is TRBV7-2; 9 positions agree with TRBD2. The CDR3 has 15 residues. The germline gives CDR1 SGHTA, CDR2 FQGNSA. With V trimmed by 2 bases and J by 2 bases, 2 bases remained unmatched. In DNA, the CDR3 is TGTGCCAGCAGCTTATTAGCGGGGGCCACAGATACGCAGTATTTT. Protein: CASSLLAGATDTQYF.

The chain carries TRBV11-2 and TRBJ2-3; 12 bases line up with TRBD2. The CDR3 length is 17 residues. CDR1 and CDR2 from the germline V gene are SGHAT and FQNNGV. J gave up 5 bases and V 5 bases, and 11 bases lay outside the gene matches. CDR3 region: CASSTTQRTSGVDTQYF. CDR3 bases: TGTGCCAGCAGCACCACCCAACGGACTAGCGGGGTAGATACGCAGTATTTT. The entire variable domain, with the rest obtained from reference TRBV11-2 and TRBJ2-3, is as follows: EAGVAQSPRYKIIEKRQSVAFWCNPISGHATLYWYQQILGQGPKLLIQFQNNGVVDDSQLPKDRFSAERLKGVDSTLKIQPAKLEDSAVYLCASSTTQRTSGVDTQYFGPGTRLTVL.

This clonotype was seen ten or more times. The genes are TRBV7-8 and TRBJ2-3; D unresolved. Deletions cut 2 bases from V and 0 bases from J, with 9 bases between. The CDR3 has 15 amino acids. Germline values: CDR1 SGHVS, CDR2 FQNEAQ. This CDR3 is CASSLPGYSTDTQYF. The CDR3 DNA sequence: TGTGCCAGCAGCTTACCAGGATATAGCACAGATACGCAGTATTTT.

This clonotype was detected only a few times. As DNA, the CDR3 is TGCGCCAGCAGCTTGGGGCGTGGAGATTTAGATACGCAGTATTTT. This translates into CASSLGRGDLDTQYF. The chain has TRBV5-1 and TRBJ2-3, with unresolved D. This CDR3 is 15 amino acids long. V was cut by 0 bases and J by 5 bases, with 13 bases left in between. Per the germline V gene, CDR1 is SGHRS and CDR2 is YFSETQ.

This clonotype appeared many times. The chain combines TRBV6-2 or TRBV6-3 with TRBJ2-7, with D perhaps matching TRBD1 (6 bases). V lost 5 bases and J lost 2, with 13 bases in between. Germline lookup yields CDR1 MNHEY and CDR2 SVGEGT. This CDR3 has 14 residues. DNA of the CDR3: TGTGCCAGCAGTGGCGGACAGAGAGCCTACGAGCAGTACTTC. It specifies CASSGGQRAYEQYF.

This clonotype was found many times. V and J are TRBV12-3 or TRBV12-4 and TRBJ2-6; 10 positions agree with TRBD1. V was clipped by 6 bases and J by 4 bases; unmatched bases: 9. This CDR3 contains 17 residues. This chain's CDR3 is CASRGTGVLLGANVLTF. CDR3 sequence (DNA): TGTGCCAGCAGGGGGACAGGGGTACTTCTGGGGGCCAACGTCCTGACTTTC.

CDR3 region: CASSPQGANTEAFF. Written as DNA, the CDR3 is TGCGCCAGCAGCCCACAGGGGGCTAACACTGAAGCTTTCTTT. V usage is TRBV5-1 and J usage is TRBJ1-1; TRBD1 aligns across 9 bases. Germline CDR1 SGHRS, CDR2 YFSETQ. V lost 4 bases and J lost 2; bases outside the gene matches: 3. This CDR3 contains 14 residues.

This chain uses TRBV6-5 with TRBJ1-1, with D unresolved. V lost 4 bases and J 9 bases, leaving 18 bases between the germline ends. In germline, CDR1 is MNHEY, CDR2 SVGAGI. CDR3 length equals 14 residues. CDR3 loop: CASSWGQPLWKAFF. The DNA for the CDR3 is TGTGCCAGCAGTTGGGGTCAGCCCTTGTGGAAAGCTTTCTTT.

There are a few counts of this clonotype. CDR3: CASSSGQGAYEQYF. DNA of the CDR3: TGTGCCAGCAGCTCGGGACAGGGAGCCTACGAGCAGTACTTC. This chain connects TRBV11-3 to TRBJ2-7, with TRBD1 identical over 9 bases. J lost 2 bases, V lost 4 bases, and 3 bases had no gene match. This CDR3 is built from 14 residues. Germline values: CDR1 SGHNT, CDR2 YENEEA.

A word on this clonotype: At one boundary the junction diverges from the germline segment, which might be a read error. The CDR3 loop reads CASSVEDGGGHLYKEQFF. For the CDR3, the DNA is TGTGCCAGCAGCGTAGAGGATGGCGGGGGCCACCTCTACAAAGAGCAGTTCTTC. The chain uses TRBV9 and TRBJ2-1, with D perhaps matching TRBD2 (7 bases). This CDR3 contains 18 residues. The germline gives CDR1 SGDLS, CDR2 YYNGEE.

This clonotype was seen more than once but under ten times. CDR3 in DNA: TGTGCCAGCAGTTACTCATGGGGCGAGCAGTACTTC. This translates into CASSYSWGEQYF. The rearrangement links TRBV6-5 to TRBJ2-7, with unresolved D. Between the trimmed V and J ends, which lost 0 bases and 6 bases, there was a span of 6 bases. Germline V gives CDR1 MNHEY, CDR2 SVGAGI. The CDR3 is made up of 12 amino acids.